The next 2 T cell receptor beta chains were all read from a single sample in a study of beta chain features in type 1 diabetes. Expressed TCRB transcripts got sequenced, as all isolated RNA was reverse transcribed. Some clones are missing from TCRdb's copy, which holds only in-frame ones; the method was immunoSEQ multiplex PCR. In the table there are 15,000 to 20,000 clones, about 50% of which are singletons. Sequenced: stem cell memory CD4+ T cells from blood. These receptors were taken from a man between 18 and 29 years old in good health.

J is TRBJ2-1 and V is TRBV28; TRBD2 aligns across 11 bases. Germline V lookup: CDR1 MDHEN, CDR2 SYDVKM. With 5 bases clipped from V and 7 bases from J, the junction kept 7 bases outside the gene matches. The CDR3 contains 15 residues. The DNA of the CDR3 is TGTGCCAGCAGTAATAGCGGGGGGGCCGGGAATGAGCAGTTCTTC. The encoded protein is CASSNSGGAGNEQFF.

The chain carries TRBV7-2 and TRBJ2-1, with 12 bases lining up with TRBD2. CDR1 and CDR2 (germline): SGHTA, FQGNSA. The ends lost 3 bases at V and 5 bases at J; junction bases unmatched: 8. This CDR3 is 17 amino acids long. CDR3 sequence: CASSLDPSGRAHNEQFF. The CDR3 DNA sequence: TGTGCCAGCAGCTTGGACCCTAGCGGGAGGGCCCACAATGAGCAGTTCTTC.